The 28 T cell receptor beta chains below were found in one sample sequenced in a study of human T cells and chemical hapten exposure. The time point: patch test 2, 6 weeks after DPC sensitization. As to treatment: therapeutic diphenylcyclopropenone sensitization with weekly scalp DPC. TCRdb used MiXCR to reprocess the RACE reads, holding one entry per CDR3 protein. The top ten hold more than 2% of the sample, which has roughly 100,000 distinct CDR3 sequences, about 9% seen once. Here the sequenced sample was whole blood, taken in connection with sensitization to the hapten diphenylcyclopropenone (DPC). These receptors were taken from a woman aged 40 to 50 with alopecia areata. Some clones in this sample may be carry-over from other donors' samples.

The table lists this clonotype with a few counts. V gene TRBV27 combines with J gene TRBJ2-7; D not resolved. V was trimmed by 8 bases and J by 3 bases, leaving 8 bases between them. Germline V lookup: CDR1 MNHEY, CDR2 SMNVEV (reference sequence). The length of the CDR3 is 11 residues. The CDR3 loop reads CASGPHYEQYF. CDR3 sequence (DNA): TGTGCCAGCGGGCCCCACTACGAGCAGTACTTC.

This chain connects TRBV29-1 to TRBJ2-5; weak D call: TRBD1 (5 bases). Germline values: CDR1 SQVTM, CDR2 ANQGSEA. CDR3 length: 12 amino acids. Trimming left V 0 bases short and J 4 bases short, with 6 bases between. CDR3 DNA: TGCAGCGTTGAAGAGGGGCTAGAGACCCAGTACTTC. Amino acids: CSVEEGLETQYF.

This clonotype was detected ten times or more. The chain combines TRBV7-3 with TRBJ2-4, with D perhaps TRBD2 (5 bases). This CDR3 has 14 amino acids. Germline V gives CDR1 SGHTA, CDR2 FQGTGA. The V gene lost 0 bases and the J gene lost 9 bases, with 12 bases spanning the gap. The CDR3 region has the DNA TGTGCCAGCAGCTTAACAGGGATTGAGGGCATTCAGTACTTC. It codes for CASSLTGIEGIQYF.

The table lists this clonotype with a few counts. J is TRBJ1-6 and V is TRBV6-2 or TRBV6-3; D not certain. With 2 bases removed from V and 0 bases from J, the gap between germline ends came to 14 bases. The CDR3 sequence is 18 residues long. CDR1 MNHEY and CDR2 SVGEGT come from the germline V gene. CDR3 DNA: TGTGCCAGCAGTTACGGAACAGCTACAAGCTCCTATAATTCACCCCTCCACTTT. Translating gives CASSYGTATSSYNSPLHF.

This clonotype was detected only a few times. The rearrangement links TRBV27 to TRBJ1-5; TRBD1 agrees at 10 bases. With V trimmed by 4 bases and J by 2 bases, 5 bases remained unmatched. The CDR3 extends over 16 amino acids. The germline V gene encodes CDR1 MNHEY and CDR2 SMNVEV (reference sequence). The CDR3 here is CASSSGTGEGNQPQHF. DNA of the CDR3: TGTGCCAGCAGTTCAGGGACAGGGGAGGGCAATCAGCCCCAGCATTTT.

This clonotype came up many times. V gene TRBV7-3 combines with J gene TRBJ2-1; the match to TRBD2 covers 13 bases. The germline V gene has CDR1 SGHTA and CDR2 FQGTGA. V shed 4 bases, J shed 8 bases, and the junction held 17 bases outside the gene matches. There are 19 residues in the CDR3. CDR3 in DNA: TGTGCCAGCAGCTCACTCCCTCCGGGACTAGCGGGAAGTGAGGATGAGCAGTTCTTC. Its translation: CASSSLPPGLAGSEDEQFF.

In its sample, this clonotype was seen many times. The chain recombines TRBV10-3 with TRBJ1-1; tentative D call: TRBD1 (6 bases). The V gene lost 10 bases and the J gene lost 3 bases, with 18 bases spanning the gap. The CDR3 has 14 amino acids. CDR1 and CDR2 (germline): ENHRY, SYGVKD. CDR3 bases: TGTGCCACGCAAGGGGGGGCGGTGGACACTGAAGCTTTCTTT. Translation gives CATQGGAVDTEAFF.

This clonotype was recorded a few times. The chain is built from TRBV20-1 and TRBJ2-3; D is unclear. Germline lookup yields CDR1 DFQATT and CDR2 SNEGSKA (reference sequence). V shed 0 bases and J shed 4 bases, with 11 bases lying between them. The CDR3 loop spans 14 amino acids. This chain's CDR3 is CSARDPNTPDTQYF. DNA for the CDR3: TGCAGTGCTAGAGATCCCAATACCCCAGATACGCAGTATTTT.

The CDR3 DNA reads as TGTGCCAGCTGGCGGACAGGGGGCGTGAACGAGCAGTACTTC. It yields the protein CASWRTGGVNEQYF. The rearrangement links TRBV6-2 or TRBV6-3 to TRBJ2-7; the match to TRBD1 covers 11 bases. The junction had 8 bases not matched to a gene; V was cut back by 8 bases and J by 5 bases. Germline CDR1 reads MNHEY; CDR2 reads SVGEGT. The CDR3 spans 14 residues.

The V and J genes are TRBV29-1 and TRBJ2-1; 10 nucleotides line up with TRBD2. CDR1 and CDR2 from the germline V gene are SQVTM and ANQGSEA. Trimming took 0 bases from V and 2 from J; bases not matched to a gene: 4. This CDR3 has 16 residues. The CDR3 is CSVEELAGEPYNEQFF. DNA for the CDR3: TGCAGCGTTGAAGAGCTAGCGGGAGAGCCCTACAATGAGCAGTTCTTC.

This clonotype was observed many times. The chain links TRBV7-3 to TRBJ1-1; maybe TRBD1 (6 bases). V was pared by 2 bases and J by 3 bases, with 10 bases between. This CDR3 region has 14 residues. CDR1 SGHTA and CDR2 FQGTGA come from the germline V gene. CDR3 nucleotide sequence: TGTGCCAGCAGCTTAGAGGGGGTTGACACTGAAGCTTTCTTT. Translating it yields CASSLEGVDTEAFF.

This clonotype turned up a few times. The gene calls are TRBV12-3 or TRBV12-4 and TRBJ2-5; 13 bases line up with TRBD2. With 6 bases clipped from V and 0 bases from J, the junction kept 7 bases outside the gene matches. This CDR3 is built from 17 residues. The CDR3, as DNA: TGTGCCAGCAGCCGTGGACTAGCGGGAGTGTACCAAGAGACCCAGTACTTC. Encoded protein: CASSRGLAGVYQETQYF.

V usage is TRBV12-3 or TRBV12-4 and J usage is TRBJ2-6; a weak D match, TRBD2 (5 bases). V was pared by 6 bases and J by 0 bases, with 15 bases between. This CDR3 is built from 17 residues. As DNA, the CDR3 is TGTGCCAGCAGCCGACCCGGAGGTGGCTCTGGGGCCAACGTCCTGACTTTC. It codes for CASSRPGGGSGANVLTF.

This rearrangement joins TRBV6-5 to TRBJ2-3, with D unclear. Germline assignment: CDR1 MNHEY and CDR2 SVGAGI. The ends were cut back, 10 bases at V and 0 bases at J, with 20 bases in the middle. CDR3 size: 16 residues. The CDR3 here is CATSPIPTLSTDTQYF. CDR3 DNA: TGTGCCACTTCCCCTATCCCTACCCTAAGCACAGATACGCAGTATTTT.

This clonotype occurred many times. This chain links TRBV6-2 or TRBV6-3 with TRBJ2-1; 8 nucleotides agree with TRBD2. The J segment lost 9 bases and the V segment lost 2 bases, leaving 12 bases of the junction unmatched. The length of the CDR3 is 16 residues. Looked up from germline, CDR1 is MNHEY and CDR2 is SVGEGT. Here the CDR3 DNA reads TGTGCCAGCAGTTACGGGGTCGGGAGGGCCGGCAGTGAGCAGTTCTTC. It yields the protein CASSYGVGRAGSEQFF.

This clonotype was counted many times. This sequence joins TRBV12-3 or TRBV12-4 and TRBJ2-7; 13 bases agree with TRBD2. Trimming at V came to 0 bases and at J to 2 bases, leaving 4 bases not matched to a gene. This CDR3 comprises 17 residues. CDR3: CASSLARGLAGPYEQYF. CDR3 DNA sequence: TGTGCCAGCAGTTTAGCCCGGGGACTAGCGGGACCCTACGAGCAGTACTTC.

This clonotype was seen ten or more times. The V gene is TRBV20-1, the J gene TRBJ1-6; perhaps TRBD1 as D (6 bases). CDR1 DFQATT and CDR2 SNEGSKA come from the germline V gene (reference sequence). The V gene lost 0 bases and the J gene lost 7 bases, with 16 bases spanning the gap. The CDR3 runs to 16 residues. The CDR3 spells CSARDRGRGGNSPLHF. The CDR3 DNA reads TGCAGTGCTAGAGATCGGGGCAGGGGTGGAAATTCACCCCTCCACTTT.

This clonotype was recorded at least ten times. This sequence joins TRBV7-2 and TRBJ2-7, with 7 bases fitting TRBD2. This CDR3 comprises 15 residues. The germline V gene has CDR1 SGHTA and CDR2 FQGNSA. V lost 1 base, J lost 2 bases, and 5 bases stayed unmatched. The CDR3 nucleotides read TGTGCCAGCAGCTTAGGGCTAGCGGTCACCTACGAGCAGTACTTC. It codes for CASSLGLAVTYEQYF.

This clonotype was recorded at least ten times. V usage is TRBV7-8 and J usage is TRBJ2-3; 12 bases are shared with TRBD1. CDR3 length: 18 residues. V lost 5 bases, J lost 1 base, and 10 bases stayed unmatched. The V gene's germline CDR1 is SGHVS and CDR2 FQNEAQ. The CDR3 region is CASSATGGTGGGTDTQYF. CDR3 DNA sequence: TGTGCCAGCAGCGCAACAGGAGGGACAGGGGGCGGCACAGATACGCAGTATTTT.

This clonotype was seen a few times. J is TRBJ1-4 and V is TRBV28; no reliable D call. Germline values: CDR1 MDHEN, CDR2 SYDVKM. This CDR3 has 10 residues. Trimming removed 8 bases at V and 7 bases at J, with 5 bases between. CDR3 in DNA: TGTGCCAGCGGATTTGAAAAACTGTTTTTT. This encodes CASGFEKLFF.

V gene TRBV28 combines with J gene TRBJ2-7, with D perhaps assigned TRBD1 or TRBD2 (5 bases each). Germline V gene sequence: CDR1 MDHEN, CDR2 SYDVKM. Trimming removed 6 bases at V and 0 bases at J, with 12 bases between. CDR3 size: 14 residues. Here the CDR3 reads CASSLRGPSYEQYF. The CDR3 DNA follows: TGTGCCAGCAGCCTTCGGGGCCCCTCCTACGAGCAGTACTTC.

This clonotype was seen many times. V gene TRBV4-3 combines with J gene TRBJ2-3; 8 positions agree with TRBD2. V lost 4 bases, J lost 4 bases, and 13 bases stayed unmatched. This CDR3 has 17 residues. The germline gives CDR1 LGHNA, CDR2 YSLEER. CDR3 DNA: TGCGCCAGCAGCCTGGGATGGAGCGGGAGTCTCGCAGATACGCAGTATTTT. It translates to CASSLGWSGSLADTQYF.

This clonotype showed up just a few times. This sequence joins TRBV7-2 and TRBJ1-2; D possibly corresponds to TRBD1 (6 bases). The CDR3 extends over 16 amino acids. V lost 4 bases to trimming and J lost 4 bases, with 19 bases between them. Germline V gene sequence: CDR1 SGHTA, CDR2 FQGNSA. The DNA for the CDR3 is TGTGCCAGCAGCTCCCCAGGCCGGGGGGCGGGCTATGGCTACACCTTC. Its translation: CASSSPGRGAGYGYTF.

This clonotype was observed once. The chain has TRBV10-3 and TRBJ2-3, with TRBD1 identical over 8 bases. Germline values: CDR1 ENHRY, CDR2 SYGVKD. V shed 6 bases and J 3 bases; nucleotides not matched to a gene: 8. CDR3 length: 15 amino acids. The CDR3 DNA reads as TGTGCCATCAGCCCAGGGGGCATGGGGACAGATACGCAGTATTTT. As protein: CAISPGGMGTDTQYF.

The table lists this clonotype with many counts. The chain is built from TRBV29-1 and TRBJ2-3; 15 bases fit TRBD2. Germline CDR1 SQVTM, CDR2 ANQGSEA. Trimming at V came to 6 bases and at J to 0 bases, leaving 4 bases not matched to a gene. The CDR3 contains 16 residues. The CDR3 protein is CSVHGLAGGSTDTQYF. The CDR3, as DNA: TGCAGCGTCCATGGACTAGCGGGAGGGAGCACAGATACGCAGTATTTT.

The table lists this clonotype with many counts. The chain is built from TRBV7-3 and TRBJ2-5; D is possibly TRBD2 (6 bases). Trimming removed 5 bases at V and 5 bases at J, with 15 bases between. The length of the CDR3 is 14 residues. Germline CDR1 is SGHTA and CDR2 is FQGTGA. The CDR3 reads CASSPGTSLETQYF. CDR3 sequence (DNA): TGTGCCAGCAGCCCGGGGACTTCTCTGGAGACCCAGTACTTC.

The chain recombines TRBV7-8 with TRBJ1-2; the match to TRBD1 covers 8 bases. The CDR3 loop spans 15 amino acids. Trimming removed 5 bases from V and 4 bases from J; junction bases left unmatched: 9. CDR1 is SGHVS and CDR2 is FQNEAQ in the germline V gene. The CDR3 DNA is TGTGCCAGCAGCGTAAGCCGGGACAGGAGCTATGGCTACACCTTC. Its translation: CASSVSRDRSYGYTF.

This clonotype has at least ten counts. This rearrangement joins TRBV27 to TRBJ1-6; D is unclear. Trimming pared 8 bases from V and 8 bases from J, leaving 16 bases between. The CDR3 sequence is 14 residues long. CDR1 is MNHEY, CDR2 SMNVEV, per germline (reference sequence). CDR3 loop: CASRLGRRDSPLHF. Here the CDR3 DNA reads TGTGCCAGCCGCCTTGGCAGGCGGGATTCACCCCTCCACTTT.